A selection of T cell receptor beta chains follows, all from one sample in a study of blood T cell repertoires in COVID-19. This table comes from immunoSEQ multiplex PCR, and its TCRdb copy is limited to in-frame clones, with some not included. The profile shows around 280,000 clones, around nine tenths of them singletons. Sequences were obtained from PBMCs or T cells enriched from blood (not recorded which). All receptors come from a woman aged 40-49 years who had recovered from COVID-19. CDR3s include the opening cysteine and the closing phenylalanine or tryptophan. D genes are given only for firm matches. A row's size may be missing; if present it is once, few, many or a size class.

cdr3_aa,cdr3_nt,d_call,clone_size,v_call,j_call
CASSPSTSSYEQYF,TGTGCCAGCAGCCCGAGTACGAGCTCCTACGAGCAGTACTTC,-,-,TRBV5-4,TRBJ2-7
CASSEFSTGNNSPLHF,TGTGCCAGCAGTGAATTTTCCACAGGGAATAATTCACCCCTCCACTTT,-,-,TRBV6-1,TRBJ1-6
CASSADTQYF,TGTGCCAGCAGCGCGGATACGCAGTATTTT,-,-,TRBV28,TRBJ2-3
CAIQTSGGQETQYF,TGTGCCATCCAGACTAGCGGGGGTCAAGAGACCCAGTACTTC,TRBD2,-,TRBV28,TRBJ2-5
CASLTAHSNQPQHF,TGTGCCAGTCTGACAGCACATAGCAATCAGCCCCAGCATTTT,-,-,TRBV19,TRBJ1-5
CASSASLLAGGEQFF,TGTGCCAGCAGTGCCTCCCTCCTAGCGGGAGGTGAGCAGTTCTTC,TRBD2,-,TRBV6-4,TRBJ2-1
CASSLTGGLTDTQYF,TGTGCCAGCAGCTTAACGGGAGGGCTGACAGATACGCAGTATTTT,TRBD2,once,TRBV7-3,TRBJ2-3
CASSSPGTGGYEQYF,TGTGCCAGCAGTAGTCCCGGGACAGGGGGCTACGAGCAGTACTTC,TRBD1,-,TRBV6-5,TRBJ2-7
CASNLAGSHQPQHF,TGTGCCAGCAACCTGGCAGGGTCTCATCAGCCCCAGCATTTT,-,-,TRBV28,TRBJ1-5
CASSSEGYNEQFF,TGTGCCAGCAGCTCGGAGGGCTACAATGAGCAGTTCTTC,-,-,TRBV11-1,TRBJ2-1
CASSPGSQGTDTQYF,TGTGCCAGCAGCCCCGGTAGTCAGGGCACAGATACGCAGTATTTT,-,-,TRBV7-9,TRBJ2-3
CASRSTSGRMGNEQFF,TGTGCCAGCAGGTCAACTAGCGGGAGAATGGGGAATGAGCAGTTCTTC,TRBD2,-,TRBV7-2,TRBJ2-1
CASSSINRANIEAFF,TGTGCCAGCAGTTCAATTAACAGGGCTAACATCGAGGCTTTCTTT,-,-,TRBV6-2/TRBV6-3,TRBJ1-1
CASSLTGGGADTQYF,TGCGCCAGCAGCTTAACGGGAGGGGGGGCAGATACGCAGTATTTT,TRBD2,-,TRBV5-1,TRBJ2-3
CSVALAGSPYNEQFF,TGCAGCGTTGCCCTAGCGGGATCCCCATACAATGAGCAGTTCTTC,TRBD2,-,TRBV29-1,TRBJ2-1
CASSRTAANYEQYF,TGTGCCAGCAGCCGGACTGCAGCAAACTACGAGCAGTACTTC,-,-,TRBV13,TRBJ2-7
CASGPRDYTKGEQYF,TGTGCCAGCGGGCCCCGGGACTATACTAAGGGCGAGCAGTACTTC,TRBD2,-,TRBV11-1,TRBJ2-7
CATSPAGGWGGELFF,TGTGCCACCAGCCCCGCCGGGGGGTGGGGCGGGGAGCTGTTTTTT,TRBD2,-,TRBV15,TRBJ2-2
CASSESWVSEAFF,TGTGCCAGCAGTGAATCATGGGTTAGCGAAGCTTTCTTT,-,-,TRBV25-1,TRBJ1-1
CASSMNPFFRSSTEAFF,TGTGCCAGTAGTATGAACCCCTTCTTTCGAAGTAGCACTGAAGCTTTCTTT,-,-,TRBV19,TRBJ1-1
CAISAARLYGYTF,TGTGCCATCAGTGCCGCCAGACTCTATGGCTACACCTTC,-,-,TRBV10-3,TRBJ1-2
CASREGGSYNEQFF,TGTGCCAGCAGGGAAGGGGGCTCGTACAATGAGCAGTTCTTC,TRBD1,-,TRBV7-2,TRBJ2-1
CSVSKRDGLSYNEQFF,TGCAGCGTTTCTAAGCGGGATGGGCTCTCCTACAATGAGCAGTTCTTC,TRBD2,-,TRBV29-1,TRBJ2-1
CASSQTGTGANVLTF,TGTGCCAGCAGCCAAACAGGGACTGGGGCCAACGTCCTGACTTTC,-,-,TRBV3-1/TRBV3-2,TRBJ2-6
CASSQGGIPYEQYF,TGTGCCAGCAGCCAAGGAGGGATTCCGTACGAGCAGTACTTC,-,-,TRBV11-2,TRBJ2-7
CASSLLQEQFF,TGTGCCAGCAGTTTATTACAGGAGCAGTTCTTC,-,-,TRBV28,TRBJ2-1
CASSRQGEGSYEQYF,TGTGCCAGCAGTAGACAGGGAGAAGGCTCCTACGAGCAGTACTTC,TRBD1,-,TRBV6-5,TRBJ2-7
CASSTDRAWETQYF,TGTGCCAGCAGCACCGACAGGGCGTGGGAGACCCAGTACTTC,TRBD1,few,TRBV6-5,TRBJ2-5
CASSRRDGGRGTQYF,TGTGCCAGCAGCCGCCGGGATGGCGGGAGGGGTACGCAGTATTTT,TRBD2,few,TRBV6-2/TRBV6-3,TRBJ2-3
CASATGAPLYGYTF,TGTGCCAGCGCAACAGGGGCCCCCCTCTATGGCTACACCTTC,TRBD1,-,TRBV28,TRBJ1-2
CASSLPQAAYEQYF,TGTGCCAGCAGCTTACCTCAAGCGGCCTACGAGCAGTACTTC,-,-,TRBV7-9,TRBJ2-7
CASSSERGGGFTRYAKNIQYF,TGCGCCAGCAGCTCGGAAAGAGGGGGCGGTTTTACCCGTTATGCCAAAAACATTCAGTACTTC,TRBD1,-,TRBV5-1,TRBJ2-4
CASSPSQIPIYEQYF,TGTGCCAGCTCACCGTCCCAAATCCCCATCTACGAGCAGTACTTC,-,-,TRBV18,TRBJ2-7
CASSSLAASTDTQYF,TGTGCCAGCAGCTCCCTAGCAGCTAGCACAGATACGCAGTATTTT,-,-,TRBV7-9,TRBJ2-3
CASSFRDNSPLLF,TGTGCCAGCAGTTTTCGGGATAATTCACCCCTCCTCTTT,-,-,TRBV12-3/TRBV12-4,TRBJ1-6
CASSTRLGGQARDSPLHF,TGTGCCAGCAGCACTCGGCTCGGGGGACAGGCCAGGGATTCACCCCTCCACTTT,TRBD1,-,TRBV28,TRBJ1-6
CASSLGGSSGEQFF,TGTGCCAGCAGCTTGGGCGGGAGTAGCGGTGAGCAGTTCTTC,TRBD2,once,TRBV7-2,TRBJ2-1
CASSLRTSGRPGEQFF,TGTGCCAGCAGCTTGAGGACTAGCGGGAGGCCAGGGGAGCAGTTCTTC,TRBD2,-,TRBV9,TRBJ2-1
CASSVMTQTPAGIQYF,TGTGCCAGCAGCGTGATGACCCAAACCCCGGCGGGCATTCAGTACTTC,-,-,TRBV13,TRBJ2-4
CASAPENEQFF,TGTGCCAGCGCTCCGGAGAATGAGCAGTTCTTC,-,-,TRBV2,TRBJ2-1
CASSLLVDRGHQPQHF,TGTGCCAGCAGTTTACTCGTTGACAGGGGGCATCAGCCCCAGCATTTT,TRBD1,-,TRBV28,TRBJ1-5
CASSSTGLGAFF,TGTGCCAGCAGCTCGACAGGATTGGGGGCTTTCTTT,-,-,TRBV7-9,TRBJ1-1
CASSTGANVLTF,TGTGCCAGCAGTACTGGGGCCAACGTCCTGACTTTC,-,-,TRBV7-6,TRBJ2-6
CAKGQVTNEKLFF,TGTGCCAAAGGACAGGTAACTAATGAAAAACTGTTTTTT,-,few,TRBV21-1,TRBJ1-4
CASSRRVGTEAFF,TGTGCCAGCAGCCGGCGGGTTGGGACTGAAGCTTTCTTT,-,once,TRBV7-9,TRBJ1-1
CASSTGGRAYEQYF,TGTGCCAGCAGTACAGGGGGCCGCGCCTACGAGCAGTACTTC,TRBD1,-,TRBV28,TRBJ2-7
CASSLVGGGQFF,TGTGCCAGCAGCTTAGTTGGGGGGGGGCAGTTCTTC,TRBD2,-,TRBV7-2,TRBJ2-1
CASSFSDTQYF,TGTGCCAGCAGTTTCTCAGATACGCAGTATTTT,-,-,TRBV12-3/TRBV12-4,TRBJ2-3
CASSLGTLKTGYTF,TGTGCCAGCAGTCTGGGGACACTCAAAACTGGCTACACCTTC,-,-,TRBV28,TRBJ1-2
CASSPVSGLNNEQFF,TGCGCCAGCAGCCCGGTTAGCGGACTGAACAATGAGCAGTTCTTC,-,-,TRBV10-2,TRBJ2-1
CASSDGVGSTDTQYF,TGTGCCAGCAGTGACGGGGTAGGGAGCACAGATACGCAGTATTTT,-,-,TRBV25-1,TRBJ2-3
CASSESINYFPEQYF,TGCGCCAGCAGTGAGTCTATAAACTATTTCCCCGAGCAGTACTTC,-,-,TRBV10-2,TRBJ2-7
CASSLTGAISGNTIYF,TGTGCCAGTAGCTTGACAGGGGCGATCTCTGGAAACACCATATATTTT,TRBD1,-,TRBV19,TRBJ1-3
CASSPGVGLAGGEQFF,TGTGCCAGCAGCCCCGGGGTGGGACTAGCGGGAGGTGAGCAGTTCTTC,TRBD2,once,TRBV7-2,TRBJ2-1
CASRSGSAGTDTQYF,TGTGCCAGTAGAAGCGGGAGCGCGGGCACAGATACGCAGTATTTT,TRBD2,-,TRBV19,TRBJ2-3